This record concerns one T cell receptor (beta chain) sequence. The antigen is unknown. The protocol was immunoSEQ multiplex PCR, while the TCRdb copy is restricted to in-frame clones and leaves out a portion. Found here are approximately 160,000 clones, 70% to 90% of them singletons; the top ten hold about 2.1%. The sample is drawn from a study of cytomegalovirus exposure and HLA in healthy donors. Study-level information: The use of the same platform for the 100 to 150 validation repertoires and the 650 to 850 first-cohort repertoires was reported by a later analysis. General study points: For cytomegalovirus status, the classifier reportedly gave diagnoses with high specificity and sensitivity. Listed as cytomegalovirus-associated were over 150 TCR beta chains.

Germline lookup yields CDR1 SGHNT and CDR2 YYREEE (reference sequence). With 5 bases removed from V and 2 bases from J, the gap between germline ends came to 14 bases. The CDR3 is 14 amino acids. The material sequenced was PBMCs. V is TRBV5-4 and J is TRBJ2-7; maybe TRBD2 (6 bases). This TCR was sampled from a man aged 25-40 years in good health and CMV-seropositive. CDR3 region: CASRLWDSTYEQYF. The CDR3 DNA sequence: TGTGCCAGCAGGCTCTGGGACTCAACCTACGAGCAGTACTTC.